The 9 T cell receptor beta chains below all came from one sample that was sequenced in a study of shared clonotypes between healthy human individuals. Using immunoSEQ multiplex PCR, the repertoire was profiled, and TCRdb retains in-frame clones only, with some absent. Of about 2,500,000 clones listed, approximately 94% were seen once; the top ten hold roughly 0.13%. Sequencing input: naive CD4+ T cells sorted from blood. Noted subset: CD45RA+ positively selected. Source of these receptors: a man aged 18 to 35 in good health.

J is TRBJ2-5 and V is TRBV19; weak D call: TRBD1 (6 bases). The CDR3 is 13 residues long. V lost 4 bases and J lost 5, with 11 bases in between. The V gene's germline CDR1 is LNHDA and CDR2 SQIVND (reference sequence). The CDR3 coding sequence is TGTGCCAGTAGTAACAGGGCGCAGGAGACCCAGTACTTC. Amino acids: CASSNRAQETQYF.

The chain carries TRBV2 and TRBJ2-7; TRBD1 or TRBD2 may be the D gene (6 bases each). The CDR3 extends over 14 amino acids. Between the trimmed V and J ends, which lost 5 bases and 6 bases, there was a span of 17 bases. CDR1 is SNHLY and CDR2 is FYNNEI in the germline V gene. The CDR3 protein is CASSYREVVAEQYF. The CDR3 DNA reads TGTGCCAGCAGTTACAGGGAGGTAGTTGCCGAGCAGTACTTC.

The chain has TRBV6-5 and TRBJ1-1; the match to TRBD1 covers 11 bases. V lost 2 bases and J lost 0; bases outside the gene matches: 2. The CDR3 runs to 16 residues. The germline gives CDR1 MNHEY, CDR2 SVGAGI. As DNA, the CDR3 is TGTGCCAGCAGTTACCGGACAGGGGGCTTGAACACTGAAGCTTTCTTT. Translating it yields CASSYRTGGLNTEAFF.

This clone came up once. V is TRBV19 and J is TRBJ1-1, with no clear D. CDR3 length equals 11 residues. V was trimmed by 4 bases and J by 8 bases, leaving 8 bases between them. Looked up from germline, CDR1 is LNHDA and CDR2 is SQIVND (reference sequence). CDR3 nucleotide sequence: TGTGCCAGTAGTACCTATACCGAAGCTTTCTTT. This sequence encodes CASSTYTEAFF. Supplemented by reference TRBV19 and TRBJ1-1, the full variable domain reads DGGITQSPKYLFRKEGQNVTLSCEQNLNHDAMYWYRQDPGQGLRLIYYSQIVNDFQKGDIAEGYSVSREKKESFPLTVTSAQKNPTAFYLCASSTYTEAFFGQGTRLTVV.

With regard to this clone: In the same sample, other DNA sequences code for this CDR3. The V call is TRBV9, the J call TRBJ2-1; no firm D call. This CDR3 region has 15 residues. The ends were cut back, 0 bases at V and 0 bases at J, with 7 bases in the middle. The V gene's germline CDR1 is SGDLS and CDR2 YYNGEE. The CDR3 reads CASSVGSSSYNEQFF. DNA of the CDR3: TGTGCCAGCAGCGTAGGGAGTAGCTCCTACAATGAGCAGTTCTTC.

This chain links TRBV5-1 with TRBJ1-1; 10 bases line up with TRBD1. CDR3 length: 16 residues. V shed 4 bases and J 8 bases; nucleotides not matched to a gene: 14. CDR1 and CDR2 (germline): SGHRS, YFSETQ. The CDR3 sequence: CASSQRVGGDRGEAFF. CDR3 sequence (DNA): TGCGCCAGCAGCCAAAGGGTTGGAGGGGACAGGGGCGAAGCTTTCTTT.

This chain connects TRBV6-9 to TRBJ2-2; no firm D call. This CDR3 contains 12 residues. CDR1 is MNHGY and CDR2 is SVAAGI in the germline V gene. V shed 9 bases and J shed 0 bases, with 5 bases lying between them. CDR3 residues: CASESNTGELFF. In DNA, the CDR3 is TGTGCCAGTGAATCGAACACCGGGGAGCTGTTTTTT.

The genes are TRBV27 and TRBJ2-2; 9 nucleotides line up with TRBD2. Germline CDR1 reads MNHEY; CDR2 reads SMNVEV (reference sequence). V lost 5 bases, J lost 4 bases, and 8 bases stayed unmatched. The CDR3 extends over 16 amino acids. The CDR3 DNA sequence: TGTGCCAGCAGTCCTGTAAGCGGGGGGTCCACCGGGGAGCTGTTTTTT. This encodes CASSPVSGGSTGELFF.

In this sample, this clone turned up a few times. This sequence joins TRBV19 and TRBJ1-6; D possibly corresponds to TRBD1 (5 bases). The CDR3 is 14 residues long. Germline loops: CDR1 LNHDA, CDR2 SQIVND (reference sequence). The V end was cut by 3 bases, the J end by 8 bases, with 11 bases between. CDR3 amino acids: CASSIIRGDSPLHF. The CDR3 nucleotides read TGTGCCAGTAGTATCATCCGGGGGGATTCACCCCTCCACTTT.